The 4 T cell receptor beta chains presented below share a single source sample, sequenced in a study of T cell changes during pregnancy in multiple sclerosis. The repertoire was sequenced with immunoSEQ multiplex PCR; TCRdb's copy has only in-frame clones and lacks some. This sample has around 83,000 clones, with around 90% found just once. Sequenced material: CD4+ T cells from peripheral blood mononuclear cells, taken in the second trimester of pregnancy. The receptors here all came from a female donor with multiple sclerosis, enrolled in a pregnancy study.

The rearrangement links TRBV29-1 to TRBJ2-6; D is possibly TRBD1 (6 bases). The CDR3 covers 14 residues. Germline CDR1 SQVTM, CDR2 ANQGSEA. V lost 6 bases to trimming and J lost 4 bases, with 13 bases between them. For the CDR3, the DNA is TGCAGCGTGGCAGGGGCTGGAGGGGCCAACGTCCTGACTTTC. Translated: CSVAGAGGANVLTF.

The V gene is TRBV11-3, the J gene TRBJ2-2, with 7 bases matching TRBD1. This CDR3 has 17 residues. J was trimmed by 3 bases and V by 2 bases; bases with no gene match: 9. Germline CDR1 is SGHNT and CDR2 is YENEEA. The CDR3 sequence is CASSLRSTGIDTGELFF. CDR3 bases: TGTGCCAGCAGCTTAAGGTCGACAGGGATCGACACCGGGGAGCTGTTTTTT.

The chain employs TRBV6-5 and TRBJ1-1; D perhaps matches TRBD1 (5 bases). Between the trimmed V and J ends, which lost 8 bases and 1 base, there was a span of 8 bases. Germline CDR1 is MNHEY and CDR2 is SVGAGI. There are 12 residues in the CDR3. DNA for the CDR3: TGTGCCAGCTTAGACAGGAACACTGAAGCTTTCTTT. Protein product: CASLDRNTEAFF.

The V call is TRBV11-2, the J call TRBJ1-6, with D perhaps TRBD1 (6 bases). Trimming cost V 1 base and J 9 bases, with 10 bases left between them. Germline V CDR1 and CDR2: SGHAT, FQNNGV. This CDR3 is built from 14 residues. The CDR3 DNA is TGTGCCAGCAGCTTAGGGGCGACAGGTTCACCCCTCCACTTT. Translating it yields CASSLGATGSPLHF.